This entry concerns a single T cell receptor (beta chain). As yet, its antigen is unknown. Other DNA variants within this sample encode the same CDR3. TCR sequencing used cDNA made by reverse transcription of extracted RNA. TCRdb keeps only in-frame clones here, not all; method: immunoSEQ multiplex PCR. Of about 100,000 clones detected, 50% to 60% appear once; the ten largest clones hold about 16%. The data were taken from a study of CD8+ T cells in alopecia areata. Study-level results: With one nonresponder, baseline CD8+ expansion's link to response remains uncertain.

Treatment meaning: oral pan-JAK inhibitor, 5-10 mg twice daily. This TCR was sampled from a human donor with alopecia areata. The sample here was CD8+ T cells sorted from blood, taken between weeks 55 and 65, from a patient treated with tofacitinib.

CDR3: CASSYGGTEAFF. CDR3 in DNA: TGTGCCAGCAGTTATGGTGGAACTGAAGCTTTCTTT. This chain connects TRBV6-5 to TRBJ1-1; D gene unclear. The CDR3 consists of 12 residues. CDR1 is MNHEY and CDR2 is SVGAGI in the germline V gene. The V end lost 3 bases, the J end lost 5 bases, and 7 bases lay between the germline ends.